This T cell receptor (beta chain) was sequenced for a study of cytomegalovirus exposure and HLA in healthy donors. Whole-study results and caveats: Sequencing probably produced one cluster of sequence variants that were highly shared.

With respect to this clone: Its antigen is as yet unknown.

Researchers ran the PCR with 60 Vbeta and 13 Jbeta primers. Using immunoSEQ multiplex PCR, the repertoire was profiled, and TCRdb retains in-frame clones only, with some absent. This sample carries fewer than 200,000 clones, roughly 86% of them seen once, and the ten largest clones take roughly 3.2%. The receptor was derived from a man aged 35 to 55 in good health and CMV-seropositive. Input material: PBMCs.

The CDR3 region is CATSIRTGSYEQYF. The CDR3 DNA sequence: TGTGCCACCAGCATAAGGACAGGGTCCTACGAGCAGTACTTC. J is TRBJ2-7 and V is TRBV15; TRBD1 matches at 8 bases. The CDR3 totals 14 residues. Trimming at V came to 4 bases and at J to 1 base, leaving 3 bases not matched to a gene. Germline values: CDR1 LNHNV, CDR2 YYDKDF (reference sequence).